This TCR beta chain is drawn from a study of CD8 T cells in ankylosing spondylitis. Overall study findings and caveats: Some motif variants were previously reported in reactive arthritis synovial fluid and blood. One TCR beta motif, made up of roughly 8 highly homologous variants, appeared characteristic of ankylosing spondylitis blood. Clones linked to disease were reported to show significant enrichment in matched ankylosing spondylitis synovial fluid.

One entry per CDR3 protein, called by TCRdb with MiXCR from the 5' RACE reads. Of more than 600,000 distinct CDR3 sequences in the sample, under 20% were seen once. From germline, CDR1 is SNHLY and CDR2 FYNNEI. The CDR3 has 14 amino acids. Unmatched junction bases numbered 5, after V lost 7 bases and J lost 5 bases. Ten or more counts support this clonotype. What it binds is not known. This chain joins TRBV2 and TRBJ2-7, with 13 bases identical to TRBD2. This sequence originates from a male donor with ankylosing spondylitis. Sample: blood, either unsorted or a sorted T cell fraction (not recorded which). The CDR3 protein is CASKGTSGVHEQYF. In nucleotides, the CDR3 is TGTGCCAGCAAGGGGACTAGCGGGGTCCACGAGCAGTACTTC. Using reference TRBV2 and TRBJ2-7 for the parts outside the CDR3, the full variable domain is EPEVTQTPSHQVTQMGQEVILRCVPISNHLYFYWYRQILGQKVEFLVSFYNNEISEKSEIFDDQFSVERPDGSNFTLKIRSTKLEDSAMYFCASKGTSGVHEQYFGPGTRLTVT.